These 15 T cell receptor beta chains share one sample of origin, sequenced in a study of shared T cell receptors in the human thymus. TCRdb's table, derived via immunoSEQ multiplex PCR, lists solely in-frame clones and lacks some. The repertoire holds almost 550,000 clones, with approximately 80% as singletons. The sample also formed part of further work on human thymus T cells.

Sequenced material: thymocytes. The receptors were gathered from a boy under three years old with a congenital heart defect.

The chain links TRBV7-8 to TRBJ2-2; 9 bases align to TRBD2. J lost 5 bases, V lost 11 bases, and 6 bases had no gene match. Germline CDR1 and CDR2: SGHVS and FQNEAQ. This CDR3 region has 13 residues. The CDR3 loop is CAASRGGTGELFF. The DNA of the CDR3 is TGTGCCGCTTCGCGGGGGGGGACCGGGGAGCTGTTTTTT.

The chain is built from TRBV7-9 and TRBJ2-5; TRBD2 matches at 7 bases. The length of the CDR3 is 19 residues. CDR1 is SEHNR and CDR2 is FQNEAQ in the germline V gene (reference sequence). V dropped 4 bases and J dropped 4; count of bases not matched to a gene: 21. The CDR3 DNA reads TGTGCCAGCAGCTCCCGAGTACGTAACGGGAGGAGAGACCCAGAGACCCAGTACTTC. This codes for CASSSRVRNGRRDPETQYF.

V gene TRBV6-1 combines with J gene TRBJ2-2; a weak D match, TRBD1 (6 bases). Germline CDR1 reads MNHNS; CDR2 reads SASEGT. The CDR3 is made up of 14 amino acids. Between the trimmed V and J ends, which lost 10 bases and 2 bases, there was a span of 14 bases. DNA of the CDR3: TGTGCCACCGTGGACAGCATTAACACCGGGGAGCTGTTTTTT. It is translated as CATVDSINTGELFF.

The gene calls are TRBV13 and TRBJ2-7, with TRBD2 matching over 9 bases. The CDR3 is made up of 17 amino acids. The J segment lost 7 bases and the V segment lost 4 bases, leaving 17 bases of the junction unmatched. Germline V gene sequence: CDR1 PRHDT, CDR2 FYEKMQ (reference sequence). Written as DNA, the CDR3 is TGTGCCAGCAGCTCCCCCAAATTAGCGGGAGTCGGGTGGGAGCAGTACTTC. It yields the protein CASSSPKLAGVGWEQYF.

This clone was counted only a few times. The chain recombines TRBV9 with TRBJ2-1; 13 nucleotides agree with TRBD2. In germline, CDR1 is SGDLS, CDR2 YYNGEE. This CDR3 is built from 16 residues. Trimming cost V 3 bases and J 8 bases; bases outside gene matches: 8. DNA of the CDR3: TGTGCCAGCAGCGCCCCCAGGACTAGCGGGAGCGATGAGCAGTTCTTC. Its translation: CASSAPRTSGSDEQFF.

The chain joins TRBV10-1 to TRBJ2-1; 9 bases agree with TRBD1. This CDR3 contains 18 residues. The junction had 10 bases not matched to a gene; V was cut back by 4 bases and J by 0 bases. Germline CDR1 reads WNHNN; CDR2 reads SYGVQD (reference sequence). In DNA form, the CDR3 reads TGCGCCAGCAGTGTGGACAGGGGCCCTCCCAGCTCCTACAATGAGCAGTTCTTC. Translating gives CASSVDRGPPSSYNEQFF.

The rearrangement joins TRBV11-3 to TRBJ1-2, with 9 bases matching TRBD1. Per germline, CDR1 SGHNT and CDR2 YENEEA. The CDR3 has 16 residues. V lost 3 bases and J lost 1; bases outside the gene matches: 6. The CDR3: CASSLGQGDLNYGYTF. The CDR3 DNA sequence: TGTGCCAGCAGCTTGGGACAGGGAGATCTTAACTATGGCTACACCTTC.

The V and J genes are TRBV28 and TRBJ2-1, with 8 bases fitting TRBD2. In germline, CDR1 is MDHEN, CDR2 SYDVKM. The ends lost 7 bases at V and 1 base at J; junction bases unmatched: 12. CDR3 size: 17 residues. CDR3 sequence (DNA): TGTGCCAGCAACGGCGGGAGGCCCCCTCTATCCTACAATGAGCAGTTCTTC. As protein: CASNGGRPPLSYNEQFF.

This clone was recorded once. This chain connects TRBV4-1 to TRBJ1-4, with a tentative D call TRBD1 (6 bases). Germline V lookup: CDR1 MGHRA, CDR2 YSYEKL. The CDR3 is 18 amino acids. Trimming took off 1 base at V and 0 bases at J, with 15 bases between the two ends. The CDR3 DNA reads TGCGCCAGCAGCCAAGCTGAAAACAGGGATGCAACTAATGAAAAACTGTTTTTT. Protein sequence: CASSQAENRDATNEKLFF.

The chain couples TRBV6-5 to TRBJ2-7; the match to TRBD1 covers 8 bases. This CDR3 region has 15 residues. The V and J ends lost 5 bases and 2 bases, in that order; junction bases with no gene match: 8. Looked up from germline, CDR1 is MNHEY and CDR2 is SVGAGI. The CDR3 bases are TGTGCCAGCAGTCCTCGTACAGGGGGAGCCTACGAGCAGTACTTC. It codes for CASSPRTGGAYEQYF.

The V and J genes are TRBV4-1 and TRBJ2-1; 9 nucleotides line up with TRBD1. The trim removed 1 base at V and 3 bases at J, leaving 4 bases unmatched. This CDR3 contains 16 residues. Germline values: CDR1 MGHRA, CDR2 YSYEKL. The CDR3 DNA sequence: TGCGCCAGCAGCCAAGTGGGACAGGGAGTCTACAATGAGCAGTTCTTC. As protein: CASSQVGQGVYNEQFF.

Only a few counts were recorded for this clone. CDR3 bases: TGTGCCAGCAGTCCCGCAAACCGCCTAGACAGAGACAGCTCCTACGAGCAGTACTTC. Amino acids: CASSPANRLDRDSSYEQYF. The chain employs TRBV28 and TRBJ2-7; the D gene is possibly TRBD1 (5 bases). Germline lookup yields CDR1 MDHEN and CDR2 SYDVKM. V was clipped by 5 bases and J by 0 bases, with 26 bases between them. This CDR3 comprises 19 residues.

This chain joins TRBV13 and TRBJ2-6; tentative D call: TRBD1 (6 bases). From germline, CDR1 is PRHDT and CDR2 FYEKMQ (reference sequence). This CDR3 contains 19 residues. V was trimmed by 0 bases and J by 3 bases, leaving 18 bases between them. CDR3 in DNA: TGTGCCAGCAGCTTAGGCCAGGGGTTGATCTCGAGTGGGGCCAACGTCCTGACTTTC. The encoded protein is CASSLGQGLISSGANVLTF.

The CDR3 DNA sequence: TGTGCCAGCAGTTTAAGAGGGCCTGGGGCCAACGTCCTGACTTTC. Encoded protein: CASSLRGPGANVLTF. The V call is TRBV27, the J call TRBJ2-6; perhaps TRBD2 as D (5 bases). This CDR3 is 15 amino acids long. Trimming removed 2 bases at V and 2 bases at J, with 7 bases between. Germline V gene lookup returns CDR1 MNHEY and CDR2 SMNVEV (reference sequence).

This chain connects TRBV12-5 to TRBJ2-3, with 8 bases matching TRBD1. Germline loops: CDR1 LGHNT, CDR2 FRNRAP. J gave up 4 bases and V 2 bases, and 8 bases lay outside the gene matches. The CDR3 spans 16 residues. CDR3 DNA: TGTGCTAGTGGTTTGTTAGGACAGGGTAGTGCAGATACGCAGTATTTT. Residues: CASGLLGQGSADTQYF. Together with reference TRBV12-5 and TRBJ2-3, the CDR3 gives the full variable domain: DARVTQTPRHKVTEMGQEVTMRCQPILGHNTVFWYRQTMMQGLELLAYFRNRAPLDDSGMPKDRFSAEMPDATLATLKIQPSEPRDSAVYFCASGLLGQGSADTQYFGPGTRLTVL.